This entry lists 27 T cell receptor beta chains sequenced from one sample in a study of naive and memory T cell subsets. Notes on the study in general: A few larger clonotypes appeared in naive repertoires, especially CD8, possibly memory cells re-expressing CD45RA.

Two oligonucleotides, mixed equimolar, formed the beta constant-region primer covering TRBC1 and TRBC2. Nested alpha and beta constant-region primers with the SP2 primer drove four PCR rounds on ligated cDNA. TCRdb itself ran the UMI-ligation and nested PCR reads through MiXCR, one entry per CDR3 protein. In the table there are under 150,000 distinct CDR3 sequences, approximately 20% of which are singletons. The antigens of these receptors remain unknown. Sample: naive CD8+ T cells from blood. Receptor source: a human donor in good health.

This chain uses TRBV19 with TRBJ2-1, with 8 bases aligning to TRBD2. Germline V lookup: CDR1 LNHDA, CDR2 SQIVND (reference sequence). CDR3 size: 16 residues. J gave up 3 bases and V 1 base, and 5 bases lay outside the gene matches. CDR3 sequence: CASSIVETSVYNEQFF. In DNA form, the CDR3 reads TGTGCCAGTAGTATAGTTGAGACTAGCGTCTACAATGAGCAGTTCTTC.

This clonotype was observed a few times. The chain couples TRBV28 to TRBJ2-1; 7 bases line up with TRBD2. This CDR3 has 16 amino acids. The germline V gene has CDR1 MDHEN and CDR2 SYDVKM. After removal of 2 bases from V and 2 bases from J, the junction contained 6 bases not matched to a gene. DNA for the CDR3: TGTGCCAGCAGTTTAACGTGGGCGGGGGCCTACAATGAGCAGTTCTTC. It translates to CASSLTWAGAYNEQFF.

The table lists this clonotype with a few counts. The rearrangement uses TRBV5-1 and TRBJ2-1; D is possibly TRBD2 (6 bases). Germline V gene lookup returns CDR1 SGHRS and CDR2 YFSETQ. The CDR3 runs to 16 residues. Trimming took off 5 bases at V and 6 bases at J, with 21 bases between the two ends. CDR3 DNA sequence: TGCGCCAGCAGTCCGGAGCGTAGCGGATTCTCCAATGAGCAGTTCTTC. This translates into CASSPERSGFSNEQFF.

This rearrangement joins TRBV6-6 to TRBJ2-7; D possibly corresponds to TRBD2 (6 bases). The V end lost 0 bases, the J end lost 2 bases, and 11 bases lay between the germline ends. The CDR3 totals 15 residues. CDR1 and CDR2 from the germline V gene are MNHNY and SVGAGI (reference sequence). The CDR3 sequence: CASSYSQEGPYEQYF. CDR3 coding DNA: TGTGCCAGCAGTTACTCTCAGGAGGGACCCTACGAGCAGTACTTC.

The chain is built from TRBV6-2 or TRBV6-3 and TRBJ2-7, with TRBD2 matching 10 bases. This CDR3 comprises 14 residues. The junction had 9 bases not matched to a gene; V was cut back by 6 bases and J by 7 bases. Germline V gene data show CDR1 as MNHEY and CDR2 as SVGEGT. CDR3 coding DNA: TGTGCCAGCAGCTCTAGCGGGAGTCTAGAAGAGCAGTACTTC. Amino acid sequence: CASSSSGSLEEQYF.

A few counts support this clonotype. This chain connects TRBV6-5 to TRBJ1-5; D is unclear. With 4 bases removed from V and 5 bases from J, the gap between germline ends came to 9 bases. Germline V gene data show CDR1 as MNHEY and CDR2 as SVGAGI. This CDR3 comprises 13 residues. CDR3 amino acids: CASSSDTDQPQHF. The CDR3 nucleotides are TGTGCCAGCAGTTCCGATACCGATCAGCCCCAGCATTTT.

V gene TRBV3-1 combines with J gene TRBJ2-1; D remains unclear. This CDR3 region has 14 residues. Per the germline V gene, CDR1 is LGHDT and CDR2 is YNNKEL (reference sequence). With 0 bases removed from V and 13 bases from J, the gap between germline ends came to 16 bases. In DNA, the CDR3 is TGTGCCAGCAGCCAAGATGGAGTACCCCCCCAACAGTTCTTC. It is translated as CASSQDGVPPQQFF.

J is TRBJ2-5 and V is TRBV28; no clear D. Germline V lookup: CDR1 MDHEN, CDR2 SYDVKM. Trimming removed 6 bases at V and 5 bases at J, with 13 bases between. CDR3 length equals 13 residues. CDR3 amino acids: CASSSWGWETQYF. The CDR3 DNA is TGTGCCAGCAGCTCTTGGGGTTGGGAGACCCAGTACTTC.

This clonotype was detected only a few times. This chain joins TRBV7-9 and TRBJ1-1; D possibly corresponds to TRBD1 (6 bases). The CDR3 has 15 residues. CDR1 and CDR2 (germline): SEHNR, FQNEAQ (reference sequence). V was trimmed by 4 bases and J by 7 bases, leaving 19 bases between them. The CDR3 DNA sequence: TGTGCCAGCAGCTACAGCCCACAGGGTTTGGGTGAAGCTTTCTTT. Translated, it gives CASSYSPQGLGEAFF.

The chain couples TRBV5-4 to TRBJ1-3; D unresolved. Germline V CDR1 and CDR2: SGHNT, YYREEE (reference sequence). The CDR3 spans 13 residues. The V gene lost 0 bases and the J gene lost 4 bases, with 5 bases spanning the gap. The CDR3 protein is CASSLDRGNTIYF. The CDR3 DNA reads TGTGCCAGCAGCTTGGACCGGGGAAACACCATATATTTT.

There are a few counts of this clonotype. This chain joins TRBV27 and TRBJ1-5; 9 bases agree with TRBD1. Germline assignment: CDR1 MNHEY and CDR2 SMNVEV (reference sequence). This CDR3 has 13 residues. J lost 6 bases, V lost 6 bases, and 3 bases had no gene match. In DNA form, the CDR3 reads TGTGCCAGCAGCGGACAGGGGAGTCAGCCCCAGCATTTT. It is translated as CASSGQGSQPQHF.

This clonotype has just a few counts. The V gene is TRBV30, the J gene TRBJ1-5; D call uncertain. This CDR3 region has 13 residues. V was cut by 2 bases and J by 3 bases, with 8 bases left in between. From germline, CDR1 is GTSNPN and CDR2 SVGIG (reference sequence). CDR3 in DNA: TGTGCCTGGAGTTGGACCCTCAATCAGCCCCAGCATTTT. It codes for CAWSWTLNQPQHF.

This chain joins TRBV28 and TRBJ1-5; D unclear. This CDR3 is built from 12 residues. Germline V CDR1 and CDR2: MDHEN, SYDVKM. Trimming took off 3 bases at V and 7 bases at J, with 7 bases between the two ends. The CDR3 DNA reads as TGTGCCAGCAGTTTCGGTTTCCAGCCCCAGCATTTT. Residues: CASSFGFQPQHF.

This clonotype came up a few times. The chain employs TRBV27 and TRBJ2-1; the D is unclear. This CDR3 region has 14 residues. Germline V gene sequence: CDR1 MNHEY, CDR2 SMNVEV (reference sequence). Between the trimmed V and J ends, which lost 0 bases and 5 bases, there was a span of 8 bases. CDR3 in amino acids: CASSLSGPHNEQFF. CDR3 sequence (DNA): TGTGCCAGCAGTTTATCCGGACCCCACAATGAGCAGTTCTTC.

The chain combines TRBV6-2 or TRBV6-3 with TRBJ2-1; a possible D gene is TRBD2 (5 bases). CDR1 MNHEY and CDR2 SVGEGT come from the germline V gene. CDR3 length: 15 amino acids. Between the trimmed V and J ends, which lost 2 bases and 8 bases, there was a span of 16 bases. The CDR3: CASSYAGGPNDEQFF. DNA of the CDR3: TGTGCCAGCAGTTACGCAGGCGGGCCAAACGATGAGCAGTTCTTC.

V gene TRBV6-2 or TRBV6-3 combines with J gene TRBJ2-7; tentative D call: TRBD1 (6 bases). This CDR3 has 13 residues. The germline gives CDR1 MNHEY, CDR2 SVGEGT. Trimming removed 6 bases at V and 2 bases at J, with 11 bases between. The CDR3 sequence: CASRDGTPYEQYF. The CDR3 nucleotides are TGTGCCAGCAGGGACGGGACACCCTACGAGCAGTACTTC.

This clonotype was counted a few times. V and J are TRBV7-6 and TRBJ1-6, with a possible D match to TRBD1 (6 bases). CDR1 and CDR2 from the germline V gene are SGHVS and FNYEAQ. V was clipped by 5 bases and J by 2 bases, with 10 bases between them. The CDR3 has 15 amino acids. DNA for the CDR3: TGTGCCAGCAGCCCGACAGGTCCCTATAATTCACCCCTCCACTTT. Protein sequence: CASSPTGPYNSPLHF.

This clonotype showed up many times. This chain joins TRBV6-5 and TRBJ2-6; a weak D match, TRBD1 (5 bases). This CDR3 has 18 residues. Per germline, CDR1 MNHEY and CDR2 SVGAGI. The V end lost 0 bases, the J end lost 4 bases, and 16 bases lay between the germline ends. CDR3 residues: CASSYSNYWTSGANVLTF. For the CDR3, the DNA is TGTGCCAGCAGTTACTCGAACTACTGGACATCCGGGGCCAACGTCCTGACTTTC.

This clonotype occurred many times. The chain has TRBV6-5 and TRBJ1-1; weak D call: TRBD1 (5 bases). The CDR3 is made up of 16 amino acids. V dropped 4 bases and J dropped 5 bases, with 20 bases sitting between them. Germline V gene data show CDR1 as MNHEY and CDR2 as SVGAGI. The CDR3 loop is CASSLSHTIGETEAFF. The CDR3 DNA is TGTGCCAGCAGTTTATCTCACACCATAGGGGAGACTGAAGCTTTCTTT.

The chain combines TRBV29-1 with TRBJ2-1, with D uncertain. There are 12 residues in the CDR3. Trimming removed 6 bases from V and 3 bases from J, with 9 bases in between. Germline-derived CDR1 and CDR2 are SQVTM and ANQGSEA. The CDR3 here is CSVLSLYNEQFF. The CDR3 coding sequence is TGCAGCGTGTTGAGTCTCTACAATGAGCAGTTCTTC.

The chain joins TRBV29-1 to TRBJ2-5; D ambiguous. The CDR3 is 12 amino acids. CDR1 and CDR2 (germline): SQVTM, ANQGSEA. Trimming stripped 6 bases from V and 4 bases from J, with 12 bases between. DNA of the CDR3: TGCAGCGTCATTCGGAAGGGAGAGACCCAGTACTTC. Protein: CSVIRKGETQYF.

The table lists this clonotype with a few counts. This chain links TRBV11-3 with TRBJ2-1; the match to TRBD2 covers 7 bases. Germline V lookup: CDR1 SGHNT, CDR2 YENEEA. The CDR3 runs to 18 residues. Trimming took 5 bases from V and 3 from J; bases not matched to a gene: 16. The CDR3 here is CASSTNQGAGADYNEQFF. The CDR3 coding sequence is TGTGCCAGCAGCACCAACCAGGGTGCGGGAGCTGACTACAATGAGCAGTTCTTC.

This clonotype was observed a handful of times. J is TRBJ2-7 and V is TRBV2, with 7 positions matching TRBD1. CDR3 size: 15 residues. Looked up from germline, CDR1 is SNHLY and CDR2 is FYNNEI. The J segment lost 2 bases and the V segment lost 5 bases, leaving 9 bases of the junction unmatched. CDR3 protein: CASSSPGQKTYEQYF. In DNA form, the CDR3 reads TGTGCCAGCAGTTCTCCGGGACAGAAAACCTACGAGCAGTACTTC. The full variable domain, its missing parts supplied by reference TRBV2 and TRBJ2-7, is EPEVTQTPSHQVTQMGQEVILRCVPISNHLYFYWYRQILGQKVEFLVSFYNNEISEKSEIFDDQFSVERPDGSNFTLKIRSTKLEDSAMYFCASSSPGQKTYEQYFGPGTRLTVT.

This clonotype is a singleton in its sample. The rearrangement links TRBV7-8 to TRBJ2-7; possible D gene TRBD1, 6 bases. The CDR3 runs to 15 residues. The V gene's germline CDR1 is SGHVS and CDR2 FQNEAQ. Trimming took off 5 bases at V and 4 bases at J, with 18 bases between the two ends. DNA of the CDR3: TGTGCCAGCAGCATAACGACAGGCCTTGGGTACGAGCAGTACTTC. Translating gives CASSITTGLGYEQYF.

In this sample, this clonotype turned up a few times. V and J are TRBV4-3 and TRBJ2-4; D is possibly TRBD2 (6 bases). Trimming shortened V by 1 base and J by 4 bases, and 11 bases separated the two germline ends. The CDR3 has 15 amino acids. CDR1 is LGHNA, CDR2 YSLEER, per germline. The CDR3 here is CASSQALGLKNIQYF. CDR3 sequence (DNA): TGCGCCAGCAGCCAAGCACTCGGACTAAAAAACATTCAGTACTTC.

This chain connects TRBV7-8 to TRBJ2-3; D is unclear. Trimming removed 8 bases from V and 5 bases from J, with 8 bases in between. The V gene's germline CDR1 is SGHVS and CDR2 FQNEAQ. This CDR3 contains 11 residues. The CDR3 sequence is CASRRQDTQYF. CDR3 DNA: TGTGCCAGCCGTAGGCAAGATACGCAGTATTTT.

This clonotype was recorded many times. This chain connects TRBV7-6 to TRBJ2-1, with 12 bases matching TRBD2. V dropped 4 bases and J dropped 7; count of bases not matched to a gene: 11. In germline, CDR1 is SGHVS, CDR2 FNYEAQ. The CDR3 totals 17 residues. The CDR3 DNA sequence: TGTGCCAGCAGCTCACCTACGGCGGGGACTAGCGGGAATGAGCAGTTCTTC. Its translation: CASSSPTAGTSGNEQFF. The full variable domain, its missing parts supplied by reference TRBV7-6 and TRBJ2-1, is GAGVSQSPRYKVTKRGQDVALRCDPISGHVSLYWYRQALGQGPEFLTYFNYEAQQDKSGLPNDRFSAERPEGSISTLTIQRTEQRDSAMYRCASSSPTAGTSGNEQFFGPGTRLTVL.